These 20 T cell receptor beta chains were sequenced from one sample in a study of T-cell reconstitution after alpha-beta-depleted transplantation in children. As it was prepared, the TCRbeta library received unique molecular identifiers. TCRdb itself ran the PCR reads through MiXCR, one entry per CDR3 protein. This table holds about 610,000 distinct CDR3 sequences, roughly 30% found once. The specimen comprised PBMCs, sampled before TCRalphabeta/CD19-depleted stem cell transplant. These receptors all stem from a boy younger than two with Wiskott-Aldrich syndrome, due to receive a stem cell transplant.

The chain uses TRBV24-1 and TRBJ2-6; the D gene could be TRBD1 or TRBD2 (5 bases each). The germline V gene encodes CDR1 KGHDR and CDR2 SFDVKD. CDR3 length: 16 residues. V was shortened by 3 bases and J by 0 bases, with 8 bases between the two germline ends. The CDR3 nucleotides are TGTGCCACCAGTGATCCAGGGAGCTCTGGGGCCAACGTCCTGACTTTC. The encoded protein is CATSDPGSSGANVLTF.

The chain uses TRBV10-3 and TRBJ1-1, with D unresolved. The length of the CDR3 is 13 residues. Germline CDR1 is ENHRY and CDR2 is SYGVKD. Between the trimmed V and J ends, which lost 4 bases and 0 bases, there was a span of 6 bases. The CDR3 is CAISGYMNTEAFF. For the CDR3, the DNA is TGTGCCATCAGTGGGTACATGAACACTGAAGCTTTCTTT.

The V gene is TRBV5-1, the J gene TRBJ2-5; maybe TRBD2 (5 bases). Germline V lookup: CDR1 SGHRS, CDR2 YFSETQ. Trimming cost V 1 base and J 2 bases, with 9 bases left between them. This CDR3 is built from 14 residues. The CDR3 reads CASSLKGGQETQYF. In DNA, the CDR3 is TGCGCCAGCAGCTTGAAGGGCGGGCAAGAGACCCAGTACTTC.

This clonotype was seen a few times. One end of the junction varies from germline; a read error may be responsible. This chain uses TRBV5-1 with TRBJ2-1; D might be TRBD1 or TRBD2, each matching 5 bases. Per germline, CDR1 SGHRS and CDR2 YFSETQ. This CDR3 has 12 amino acids. CDR3 nucleotides: TGTGCCAGTAGCGTCCAGGGAAATGAGCAGTTCTTC. Its protein is CASSVQGNEQFF.

Here the CDR3 reads CASRTTSGSNEQFF. The CDR3 DNA is TGCGCCAGCAGGACCACTAGCGGGAGCAATGAGCAGTTCTTC. The chain couples TRBV5-1 to TRBJ2-1, with 11 bases matching TRBD2. CDR1 and CDR2 from the germline V gene are SGHRS and YFSETQ. The CDR3 length is 14 residues. V shed 5 bases and J 6 bases; nucleotides not matched to a gene: 4.

The rearrangement joins TRBV29-1 to TRBJ2-7, with unresolved D. V dropped 8 bases and J dropped 0 bases, with 20 bases sitting between them. CDR1 is SQVTM and CDR2 is ANQGSEA in the germline V gene. The CDR3 runs 15 residues. Written as DNA, the CDR3 is TGCAGCTTCAGTGGACGGTCTGGAAGCTCCTACGAGCAGTACTTC. The encoded protein is CSFSGRSGSSYEQYF.

V and J are TRBV30 and TRBJ1-3; unclear D gene. Germline CDR1 and CDR2: GTSNPN and SVGIG (reference sequence). This CDR3 has 13 residues. Trimming cost V 8 bases and J 0 bases, with 11 bases left between them. The CDR3 region has the DNA TGTGCCAAGGACGGAGACTCTGGAAACACCATATATTTT. It is translated as CAKDGDSGNTIYF.

This clonotype has more than one count but fewer than ten. The rearrangement links TRBV5-5 to TRBJ2-1, with unresolved D. CDR1 is SGHKS and CDR2 is YYEKEE in the germline V gene (reference sequence). V was pared by 4 bases and J by 7 bases, with 15 bases between. The CDR3 has 14 amino acids. CDR3 loop: CASSPGVGRNEQFF. In DNA form, the CDR3 reads TGTGCCAGCAGCCCGGGTGTAGGCCGGAATGAGCAGTTCTTC.

This clonotype was seen a few times. The rearrangement uses TRBV4-1 and TRBJ2-1; D is undetermined. V lost 1 base to trimming and J lost 10 bases, with 20 bases between them. CDR3 length: 16 amino acids. The germline CDR1 and CDR2 sequences are MGHRA and YSYEKL. The CDR3 loop is CASSQGFPDSISEQFF. The CDR3 DNA follows: TGCGCCAGCAGCCAAGGGTTCCCGGATTCGATCTCGGAGCAGTTCTTC.

This chain links TRBV5-1 with TRBJ2-3; 10 nucleotides agree with TRBD2. This CDR3 spans 18 amino acids. The V and J ends lost 4 bases and 0 bases, in that order; junction bases with no gene match: 11. The V gene's germline CDR1 is SGHRS and CDR2 YFSETQ. DNA for the CDR3: TGCGCCAGCAGCCCAGGCGGGACTAGCGCTTCTAGCACAGATACGCAGTATTTT. This codes for CASSPGGTSASSTDTQYF.

The rearrangement links TRBV5-1 to TRBJ1-1, with D possibly being TRBD1 (5 bases). The CDR3 has 17 amino acids. Germline values: CDR1 SGHRS, CDR2 YFSETQ. V was pared by 0 bases and J by 3 bases, with 18 bases between. CDR3 amino acids: CASSLAPTGQGYTEAFF. The CDR3 DNA follows: TGCGCCAGCAGCTTGGCCCCCACAGGCCAAGGGTACACTGAAGCTTTCTTT.

In nucleotides, the CDR3 is TGTGCCAGCTCCCCGACGGGGACAGGGGTTCTCTACGAGCAGTACTTC. Protein: CASSPTGTGVLYEQYF. This chain uses TRBV12-3 or TRBV12-4 with TRBJ2-7, with TRBD1 matching over 10 bases. V was pared by 8 bases and J by 3 bases, with 13 bases of the junction left unmatched. The CDR3 has 16 amino acids.

The chain joins TRBV5-5 to TRBJ2-5, with 11 bases that match TRBD2. The germline CDR1 and CDR2 sequences are SGHKS and YYEKEE (reference sequence). With V trimmed by 0 bases and J by 5 bases, 9 bases remained unmatched. This CDR3 spans 17 amino acids. The CDR3 loop reads CASSLVVAGGPGETQYF. CDR3 in DNA: TGTGCCAGCAGCTTGGTGGTAGCGGGAGGGCCCGGGGAGACCCAGTACTTC.

The V gene is TRBV29-1, the J gene TRBJ2-7; D uncertain. In germline, CDR1 is SQVTM, CDR2 ANQGSEA. CDR3 length equals 12 residues. V lost 4 bases and J 0 bases, leaving 7 bases between the germline ends. As DNA, the CDR3 is TGCAGCGTTGTAGCAGACTCCTACGAGCAGTACTTC. Residues: CSVVADSYEQYF.

This clonotype was seen a few times. V usage is TRBV24-1 and J usage is TRBJ2-5; perhaps TRBD1 as D (5 bases). The CDR3 totals 15 residues. Germline V gives CDR1 KGHDR, CDR2 SFDVKD. The ends were cut back, 0 bases at V and 1 base at J, with 8 bases in the middle. This CDR3 is CATSDLGHPQETQYF. CDR3 coding DNA: TGTGCCACCAGTGATTTGGGACACCCCCAAGAGACCCAGTACTTC.

This clonotype was observed at least ten times. The CDR3 sequence is CSVNGAGQETQYF. The CDR3 region has the DNA TGCAGCGTCAATGGAGCGGGGCAAGAGACCCAGTACTTC. The genes are TRBV29-1 and TRBJ2-5; 7 nucleotides line up with TRBD2. This CDR3 contains 13 residues. J lost 2 bases, V lost 6 bases, and 6 bases had no gene match. The germline V gene has CDR1 SQVTM and CDR2 ANQGSEA.

This clonotype came up a few times. This rearrangement joins TRBV12-3 or TRBV12-4 to TRBJ1-4; possible D gene TRBD1, 5 bases. The CDR3 extends over 15 amino acids. Trimming removed 7 bases at V and 7 bases at J, with 19 bases between. The CDR3 coding sequence is TGTGCCAGCACCCAAGCCGGGGCGGGGGGTGAAAAACTGTTTTTT. Its protein product is CASTQAGAGGEKLFF.

The CDR3 DNA sequence: TGCAGTGCTAGACTTCCGGGGCATCACACCGGGGAGCTGTTTTTT. Its protein product is CSARLPGHHTGELFF. The V and J genes are TRBV20-1 and TRBJ2-2; tentatively, D is TRBD1 or TRBD2 (5 bases each). The CDR3 length is 15 residues. V lost 2 bases, J lost 3 bases, and 13 bases lay in between. Germline V lookup: CDR1 DFQATT, CDR2 SNEGSKA (reference sequence).

The chain uses TRBV12-3 or TRBV12-4 and TRBJ2-1; TRBD1 matches 8 bases. This CDR3 has 17 residues. V trimming: 3 bases; J trimming: 4 bases; junction bases outside the gene matches: 11. CDR3 residues: CASSFYYRGASYNEQFF. The CDR3 DNA reads TGTGCCAGCAGTTTCTATTACAGGGGGGCGAGTTACAATGAGCAGTTCTTC.

This clonotype turned up a few times. This chain joins TRBV5-1 and TRBJ2-7, with TRBD2 matching over 7 bases. The CDR3 loop spans 15 amino acids. V dropped 3 bases and J dropped 3; count of bases not matched to a gene: 9. Germline-derived CDR1 and CDR2 are SGHRS and YFSETQ. CDR3 in amino acids: CASSSYSGSSYEQYF. Here the CDR3 DNA reads TGCGCCAGCAGCTCTTATAGCGGGTCTAGCTACGAGCAGTACTTC.